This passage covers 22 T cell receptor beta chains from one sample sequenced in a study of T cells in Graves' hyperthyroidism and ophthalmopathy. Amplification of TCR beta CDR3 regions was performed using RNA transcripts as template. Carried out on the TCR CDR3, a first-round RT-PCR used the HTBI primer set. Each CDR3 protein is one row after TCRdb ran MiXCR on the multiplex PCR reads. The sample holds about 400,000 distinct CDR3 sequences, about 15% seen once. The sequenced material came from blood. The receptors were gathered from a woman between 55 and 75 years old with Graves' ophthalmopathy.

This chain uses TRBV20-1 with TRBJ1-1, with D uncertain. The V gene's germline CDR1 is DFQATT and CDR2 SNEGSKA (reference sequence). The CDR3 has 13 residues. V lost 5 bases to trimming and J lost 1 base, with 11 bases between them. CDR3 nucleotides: TGCAGTGCTCCCCAAGGGCGGAACACTGAAGCTTTCTTT. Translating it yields CSAPQGRNTEAFF.

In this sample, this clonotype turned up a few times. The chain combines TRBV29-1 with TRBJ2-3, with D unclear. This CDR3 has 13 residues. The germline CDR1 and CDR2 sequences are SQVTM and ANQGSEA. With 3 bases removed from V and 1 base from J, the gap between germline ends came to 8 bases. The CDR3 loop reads CSVDRSGTDTQYF. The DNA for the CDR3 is TGCAGCGTTGATAGGTCAGGCACAGATACGCAGTATTTT.

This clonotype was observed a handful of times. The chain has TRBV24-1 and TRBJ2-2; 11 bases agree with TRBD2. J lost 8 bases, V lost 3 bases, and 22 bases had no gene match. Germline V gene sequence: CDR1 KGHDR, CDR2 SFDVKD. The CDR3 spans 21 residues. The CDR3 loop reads CATSDTRTFGGLAASGGELFF. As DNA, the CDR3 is TGTGCCACCAGTGATACGCGGACTTTTGGGGGACTAGCGGCGTCAGGGGGGGAGCTGTTTTTT.

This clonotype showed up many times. This CDR3 is CASSPDRGTEAFF. As DNA, the CDR3 is TGTGCCAGCTCACCCGACAGGGGCACTGAAGCTTTCTTT. The V gene is TRBV18, the J gene TRBJ1-1; TRBD1 aligns across 8 bases. Per germline, CDR1 KGHSH and CDR2 LQKENI. The V and J ends lost 3 bases and 4 bases, in that order; junction bases with no gene match: 1. The CDR3 spans 13 residues.

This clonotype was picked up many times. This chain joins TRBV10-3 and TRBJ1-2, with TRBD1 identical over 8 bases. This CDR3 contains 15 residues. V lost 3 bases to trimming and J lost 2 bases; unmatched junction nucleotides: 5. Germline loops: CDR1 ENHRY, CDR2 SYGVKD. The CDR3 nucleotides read TGTGCCATCAGTGAACCTCGGACAGGGAACTATGGCTACACCTTC. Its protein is CAISEPRTGNYGYTF.

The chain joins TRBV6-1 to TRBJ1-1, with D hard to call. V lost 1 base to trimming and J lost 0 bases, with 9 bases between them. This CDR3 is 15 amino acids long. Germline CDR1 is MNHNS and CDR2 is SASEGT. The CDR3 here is CASSEEPVMNTEAFF. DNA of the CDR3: TGTGCCAGCAGTGAAGAACCAGTAATGAACACTGAAGCTTTCTTT.

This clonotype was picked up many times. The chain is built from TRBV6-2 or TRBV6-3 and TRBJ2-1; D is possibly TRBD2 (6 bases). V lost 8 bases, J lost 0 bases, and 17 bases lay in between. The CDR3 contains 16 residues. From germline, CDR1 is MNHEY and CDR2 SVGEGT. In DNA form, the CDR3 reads TGTGCCAGCGGGACTTTGGAGGGTATCTCCTACAATGAGCAGTTCTTC. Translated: CASGTLEGISYNEQFF.

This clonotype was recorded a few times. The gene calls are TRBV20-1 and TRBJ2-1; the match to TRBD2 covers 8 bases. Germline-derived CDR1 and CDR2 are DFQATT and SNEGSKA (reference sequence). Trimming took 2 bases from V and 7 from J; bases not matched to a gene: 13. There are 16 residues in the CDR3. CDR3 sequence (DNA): TGCAGTGCTAGAAAGGTAGCGGGGACTCCTAGGAATGAGCAGTTCTTC. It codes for CSARKVAGTPRNEQFF.

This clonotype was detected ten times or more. The CDR3 protein is CASSLVAGGITDTQYF. The CDR3 nucleotides are TGTGCCAGCAGTTTAGTTGCAGGGGGCATCACAGATACGCAGTATTTT. The chain couples TRBV12-3 or TRBV12-4 to TRBJ2-3; 8 nucleotides line up with TRBD1. The trim removed 1 base at V and 2 bases at J, leaving 5 bases unmatched. CDR3 length equals 16 residues.

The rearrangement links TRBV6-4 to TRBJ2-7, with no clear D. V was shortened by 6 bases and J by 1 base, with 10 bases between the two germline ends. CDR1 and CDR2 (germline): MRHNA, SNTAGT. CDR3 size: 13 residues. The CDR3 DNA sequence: TGTGCCAGCAGATCCCCCGGTTCCTACGAGCAGTACTTC. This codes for CASRSPGSYEQYF.

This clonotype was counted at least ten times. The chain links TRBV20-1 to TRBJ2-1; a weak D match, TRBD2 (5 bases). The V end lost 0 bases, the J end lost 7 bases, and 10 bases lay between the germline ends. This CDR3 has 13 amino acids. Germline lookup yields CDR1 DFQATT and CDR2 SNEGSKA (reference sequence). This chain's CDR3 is CSAREVGDNEQFF. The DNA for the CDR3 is TGCAGTGCTAGAGAGGTCGGGGATAATGAGCAGTTCTTC.

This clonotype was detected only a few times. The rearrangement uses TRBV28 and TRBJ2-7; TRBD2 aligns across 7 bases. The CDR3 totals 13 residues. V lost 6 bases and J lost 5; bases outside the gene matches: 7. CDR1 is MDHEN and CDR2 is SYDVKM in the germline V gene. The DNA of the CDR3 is TGTGCCAGCAGCCCCGGGACTACCCACGAGCAGTACTTC. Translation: CASSPGTTHEQYF.

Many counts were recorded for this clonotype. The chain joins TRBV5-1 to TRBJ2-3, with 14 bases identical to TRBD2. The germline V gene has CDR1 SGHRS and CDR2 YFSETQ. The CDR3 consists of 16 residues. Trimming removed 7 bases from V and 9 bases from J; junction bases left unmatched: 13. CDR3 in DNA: TGCGCCAGCGGGGCCTCGACTAGCGGGAGGGCTTGGACGCAGTATTTT. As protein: CASGASTSGRAWTQYF.

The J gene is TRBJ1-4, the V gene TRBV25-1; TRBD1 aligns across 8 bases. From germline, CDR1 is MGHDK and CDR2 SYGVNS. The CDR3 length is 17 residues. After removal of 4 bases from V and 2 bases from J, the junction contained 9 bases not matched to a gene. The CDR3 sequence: CASSALGQGGTNEKLFF. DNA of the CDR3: TGTGCCAGCAGTGCGCTTGGACAGGGCGGGACTAATGAAAAACTGTTTTTT.

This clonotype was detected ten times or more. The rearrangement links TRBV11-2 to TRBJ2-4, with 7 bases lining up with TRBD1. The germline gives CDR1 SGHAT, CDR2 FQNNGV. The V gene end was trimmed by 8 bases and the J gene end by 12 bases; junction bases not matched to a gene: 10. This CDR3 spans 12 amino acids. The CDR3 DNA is TGTGCCAGCGGCCCCGGGACAGATCATCAGTACTTC. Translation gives CASGPGTDHQYF.

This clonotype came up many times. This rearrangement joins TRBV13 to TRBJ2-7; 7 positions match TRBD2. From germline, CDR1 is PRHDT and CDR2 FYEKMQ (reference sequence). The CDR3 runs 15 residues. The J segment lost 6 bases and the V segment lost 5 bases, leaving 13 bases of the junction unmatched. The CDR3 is CASSPPSGGVTEQYF. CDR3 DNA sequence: TGTGCCAGCAGCCCCCCGTCGGGAGGTGTCACCGAGCAGTACTTC.

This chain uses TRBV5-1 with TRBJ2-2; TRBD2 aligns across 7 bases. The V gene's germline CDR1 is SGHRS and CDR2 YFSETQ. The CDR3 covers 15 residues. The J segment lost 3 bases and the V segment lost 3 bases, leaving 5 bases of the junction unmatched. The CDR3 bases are TGCGCCAGCAGCTCTCGCAGCGGGGACACCGGGGAGCTGTTTTTT. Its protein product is CASSSRSGDTGELFF.

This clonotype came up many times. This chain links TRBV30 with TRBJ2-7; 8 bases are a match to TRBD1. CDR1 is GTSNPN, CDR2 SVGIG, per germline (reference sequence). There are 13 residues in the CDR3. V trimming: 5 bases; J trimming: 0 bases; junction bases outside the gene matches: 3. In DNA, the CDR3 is TGTGCCTGGGGAGGGACAGGCTCCTACGAGCAGTACTTC. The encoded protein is CAWGGTGSYEQYF.

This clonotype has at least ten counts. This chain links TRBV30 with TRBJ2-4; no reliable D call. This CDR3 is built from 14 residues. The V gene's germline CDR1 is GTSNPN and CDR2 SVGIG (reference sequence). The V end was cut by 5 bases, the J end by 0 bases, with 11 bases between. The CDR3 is CAWAGTLAKNIQYF. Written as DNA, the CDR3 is TGTGCCTGGGCCGGAACCCTAGCCAAAAACATTCAGTACTTC.

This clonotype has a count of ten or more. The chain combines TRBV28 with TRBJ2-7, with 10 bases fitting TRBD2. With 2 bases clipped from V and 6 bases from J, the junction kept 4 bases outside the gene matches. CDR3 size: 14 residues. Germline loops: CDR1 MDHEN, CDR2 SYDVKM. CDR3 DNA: TGTGCCAGCAGTTTACTAGCGGGAGTTGGCGAGCAGTACTTC. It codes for CASSLLAGVGEQYF.

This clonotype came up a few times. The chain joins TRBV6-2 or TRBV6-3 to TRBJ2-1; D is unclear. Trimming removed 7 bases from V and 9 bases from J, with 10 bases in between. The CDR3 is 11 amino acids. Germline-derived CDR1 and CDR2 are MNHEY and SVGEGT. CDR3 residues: CASTVTGEQFF. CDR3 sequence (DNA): TGTGCCAGCACCGTCACCGGTGAGCAGTTCTTC.

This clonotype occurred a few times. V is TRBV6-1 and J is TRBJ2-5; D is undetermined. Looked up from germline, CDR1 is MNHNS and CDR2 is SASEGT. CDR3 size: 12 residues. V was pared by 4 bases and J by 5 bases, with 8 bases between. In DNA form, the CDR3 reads TGTGCCAGCAGTGTTGCTACGGAGACCCAGTACTTC. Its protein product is CASSVATETQYF.